This paragraph covers one T cell receptor (beta chain) sequence. Germline loops: CDR1 LGHDT, CDR2 YNNKEL (reference sequence). With 1 base removed from V and 3 bases from J, the gap between germline ends came to 13 bases. The CDR3 runs to 16 residues. These data belong to a study of CD8 T cells in Susac syndrome. Random hexamers were used to reverse transcribe an amount of about 0.5 to 1 ug RNA. immunoSEQ multiplex PCR amplified TCR beta CDR3 across 54 Vbeta, 13 Jbeta. TCRdb passed the immunoSEQ multiplex PCR reads through MiXCR, listing each CDR3 protein once. Altogether about 140,000 distinct CDR3 sequences are present, 85% to 95% being singletons, with the ten largest covering 0.13% to 0.15%. Sequencing of TCR beta was undertaken in CD8+ and CD4+ T cells derived from blood.

The material sequenced was CD4+ T cells from PBMCs. The rearrangement joins TRBV3-1 to TRBJ1-5; no definite D call. The receptor was isolated from a human donor with Susac syndrome. DNA of the CDR3: TGTGCCAGCAGCCAAGGTGGCAGAGCCCCCAATCAGCCCCAGCATTTT. It encodes CASSQGGRAPNQPQHF.